The clone carrying this TCR beta chain showed up just a few times. This sample was taken from a study of graft-versus-host responses after intestinal transplantation. Co-plated with 200,000 CFSE-labeled responder cells were 200,000 irradiated, violet-dye-labeled stimulator cells. Responder cells that were proliferating and CFSE-low, both CD3+CD4+ and CD3+CD8+, were sorted after the reaction. Per germline, CDR1 MRHNA and CDR2 SNTAGT. V gave up 5 bases and J gave up 3 bases; unmatched junction bases: 6. This CDR3 spans 15 amino acids. The table came from immunoSEQ multiplex PCR; TCRdb's copy has only in-frame clones and leaves some out. The sample holds about 12,000 clones, about a third seen once.

This chain connects TRBV6-4 to TRBJ1-5, with 8 bases matching TRBD1. This TCR was recovered from a human patient who received an intestinal transplant. The input for sequencing was alloreactive CD8+ T cells from a mixed lymphocyte reaction culture, taken before intestinal transplant. Sample subset: CFSE-low proliferating T cells sorted from roughly 6-day pre-transplant mixed lymphocyte reaction (GvH or HvG direction). The CDR3 nucleotides are TGTGCCAGCAGTCCTCGGACAGGGATCAATCAGCCCCAGCATTTT. Protein: CASSPRTGINQPQHF.